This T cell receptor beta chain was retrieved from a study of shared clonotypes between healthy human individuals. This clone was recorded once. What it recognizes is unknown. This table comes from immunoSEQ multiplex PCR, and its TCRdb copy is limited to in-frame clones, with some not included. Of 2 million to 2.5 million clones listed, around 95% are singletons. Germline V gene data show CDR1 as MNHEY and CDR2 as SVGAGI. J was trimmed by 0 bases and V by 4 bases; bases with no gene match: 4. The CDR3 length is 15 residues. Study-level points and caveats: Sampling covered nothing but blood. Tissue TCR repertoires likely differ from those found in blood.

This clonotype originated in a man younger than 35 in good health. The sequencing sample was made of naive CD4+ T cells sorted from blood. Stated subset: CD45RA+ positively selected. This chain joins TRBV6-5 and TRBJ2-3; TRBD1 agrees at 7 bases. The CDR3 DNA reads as TGTGCCAGCAGTTTAACAGGGGTCAGCACAGATACGCAGTATTTT. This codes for CASSLTGVSTDTQYF.